One sample yielded the 18 T cell receptor beta chains listed below, sequenced in a study of breast tumors, draining lymph nodes, adjacent tissues. Samples came from axillary lymph nodes draining the breast cancer. TCRdb redid the calling of the multiplex PCR reads with MiXCR, one entry per CDR3 protein. The profile covers fewer than 200,000 distinct CDR3 sequences, with 33% appearing a single time and roughly 4.3% taken by the ten largest. The sequenced sample was axillary lymph node tissue. These receptors all come from a female donor with breast cancer. Some clones in this sample may be carry-over from other donors' samples.

The chain is built from TRBV4-2 and TRBJ2-5; TRBD2 might be the D (5 bases). Per the germline V gene, CDR1 is LGHNA and CDR2 is YNFKEQ. The V and J ends lost 0 bases and 5 bases respectively, with 25 bases between them. The CDR3 has 19 residues. DNA of the CDR3: TGTGCCAGCAGCCAAGACCTCGGTACAGATACTAGTGCATGGGAGACCCAGTACTTC. Its protein product is CASSQDLGTDTSAWETQYF.

V gene TRBV7-3 combines with J gene TRBJ2-5; tentative D call: TRBD2 (5 bases). The germline V and J ends were trimmed by 2 bases and 1 base, with 11 bases remaining between them. The CDR3 contains 15 residues. Germline V CDR1 and CDR2: SGHTA, FQGTGA. The CDR3: CASSLAGRGQETQYF. CDR3 DNA: TGTGCCAGCAGCTTAGCAGGACGGGGCCAAGAGACCCAGTACTTC.

The chain uses TRBV7-8 and TRBJ1-1, with TRBD1 matching over 7 bases. The germline CDR1 and CDR2 sequences are SGHVS and FQNEAQ. V shed 6 bases and J 5 bases; nucleotides not matched to a gene: 12. The CDR3 runs to 15 residues. The CDR3 region is CASSKTGTVRTEAFF. DNA for the CDR3: TGTGCCAGCAGTAAAACCGGGACAGTAAGAACTGAAGCTTTCTTT.

Worth noting for this clonotype: The junction departs from the called germline gene at one end, perhaps through a read error. V gene TRBV6-6 combines with J gene TRBJ1-2; weak D call: TRBD1 (6 bases). The CDR3 runs to 17 residues. Per the germline V gene, CDR1 is MNHNY and CDR2 is SVGAGI (reference sequence). CDR3 in amino acids: CASSHASDRILNYGYAF. The CDR3 coding sequence is TGTGCCAGCAGTCACGCCTCCGACAGGATACTCAACTATGGCTACGCCTTC.

This clonotype has ten or more counts. This rearrangement joins TRBV6-6 to TRBJ1-5; D call uncertain. Trimming left V 0 bases short and J 4 bases short, with 10 bases between. The CDR3 spans 15 residues. Germline values: CDR1 MNHNY, CDR2 SVGAGI (reference sequence). The CDR3 here is CASSYSNLGNQPQHF. For the CDR3, the DNA is TGTGCCAGCAGTTACTCGAATTTGGGGAATCAGCCCCAGCATTTT.

In its sample, this clonotype was seen a few times. J is TRBJ1-2 and V is TRBV28, with TRBD1 as a possible D gene (5 bases). V was trimmed by 7 bases and J by 11 bases, leaving 20 bases between them. The CDR3 spans 13 residues. Germline V gene lookup returns CDR1 MDHEN and CDR2 SYDVKM. DNA of the CDR3: TGTGCCAGCACCGCCCTAGGTCGAGGGGAATACACCTTC. Protein sequence: CASTALGRGEYTF.

This chain uses TRBV7-8 with TRBJ2-1, with 7 nucleotides matching TRBD1. J was trimmed by 9 bases and V by 5 bases; bases with no gene match: 13. CDR1 is SGHVS, CDR2 FQNEAQ, per germline. CDR3 length equals 15 residues. DNA for the CDR3: TGTGCCAGCAGCCCATTACAGGGGATGGGCGGTGAGCAGTTCTTC. Translated, it gives CASSPLQGMGGEQFF.

The chain couples TRBV9 to TRBJ2-7; 13 bases line up with TRBD2. The CDR3 has 17 amino acids. The ends lost 7 bases at V and 2 bases at J; junction bases unmatched: 12. CDR1 is SGDLS, CDR2 YYNGEE, per germline. In DNA, the CDR3 is TGTGCCAGCTCCGCCGGGACTAGCGGGATTTTAACCTACGAGCAGTACTTC. Translation gives CASSAGTSGILTYEQYF. Variable domain in full (rest from reference TRBV9 and TRBJ2-7): DSGVTQTPKHLITATGQRVTLRCSPRSGDLSVYWYQQSLDQGLQFLIQYYNGEERAKGNILERFSAQQFPDLHSELNLSSLELGDSALYFCASSAGTSGILTYEQYFGPGTRLTVT.

This clonotype was counted only a few times. J is TRBJ1-5 and V is TRBV6-5; possibly TRBD1 for D (5 bases). V was clipped by 6 bases and J by 2 bases, with 14 bases between them. CDR1 and CDR2 (germline): MNHEY, SVGAGI. The length of the CDR3 is 15 residues. CDR3 loop: CASRPTGLGNQPQHF. The CDR3 DNA sequence: TGTGCCAGCAGACCAACGGGACTTGGCAATCAGCCCCAGCATTTT.

This clonotype was observed many times. The V gene is TRBV15, the J gene TRBJ2-7; 7 bases are a match to TRBD1. V shed 0 bases and J 4 bases; nucleotides not matched to a gene: 6. Germline V gene data show CDR1 as LNHNV and CDR2 as YYDKDF (reference sequence). The CDR3 consists of 15 residues. CDR3 region: CATSREQGFSYEQYF. CDR3 DNA sequence: TGTGCCACCAGCAGAGAACAGGGGTTCTCGTACGAGCAGTACTTC.

This clonotype is judged medium-sized. This chain joins TRBV15 and TRBJ2-5; no definite D call. Trimming left V 1 base short and J 1 base short, with 10 bases between. CDR3 length: 15 amino acids. The germline V gene has CDR1 LNHNV and CDR2 YYDKDF (reference sequence). The CDR3 spells CATSRVRASQETQYF. As DNA, the CDR3 is TGTGCCACCAGCAGAGTTAGGGCCAGCCAAGAGACCCAGTACTTC.

This clonotype has ten or more counts. One junction end disagrees with the germline gene, perhaps due to a read error. The V gene is TRBV7-7, the J gene TRBJ2-7; 9 bases are shared with TRBD1. This CDR3 is 15 amino acids long. Germline CDR1 SSHAT, CDR2 FNYEAQ (reference sequence). In DNA, the CDR3 is TGTGCTAGCAGCCCCGGGACAGGGACAGGCTACGAGCAGTACTTC. Its translation is CASSPGTGTGYEQYF.

Concerning this clonotype itself: This is likely a read error, given that the CDR3 carries no conserved phenylalanine or tryptophan at its end. This CDR3 reads CASSPDRDPYEQFL. The CDR3 DNA sequence: TGTGCCAGCAGCCCAGACAGGGACCCCTACGAGCAGTTCCTC. V gene TRBV7-9 combines with J gene TRBJ2-7; the match to TRBD1 covers 7 bases. The J call could be wrong; TRBJ2-1 is a better fit for the DNA end. CDR3 size: 14 residues. CDR1 and CDR2 from the germline V gene are SEHNR and FQNEAQ (reference sequence).

This clonotype was recorded at least ten times. The chain combines TRBV15 with TRBJ1-5; no reliable D call. Germline V gives CDR1 LNHNV, CDR2 YYDKDF (reference sequence). Trimming took 0 bases from V and 1 from J, leaving 7 bases between them. This CDR3 comprises 15 residues. CDR3 sequence (DNA): TGTGCCACCAGCAGAGAAAGATTGAGCAATCAGCCCCAGCATTTT. Translation: CATSRERLSNQPQHF.

The sample holds a few counts of this clonotype. This CDR3 is missing its conserved last phenylalanine or tryptophan, likely due to a read error. V is TRBV19 and J is TRBJ2-1; D possibly matches TRBD1 or TRBD2 (5 bases each). V was pared by 5 bases and J by 0 bases, with 14 bases between. This CDR3 comprises 16 residues. Looked up from germline, CDR1 is LNHDA and CDR2 is SQIVND (reference sequence). CDR3 region: CASSPRMRGSYNEQFS. The DNA of the CDR3 is TGTGCCAGTAGTCCCAGAATGAGGGGCTCCTACAATGAGCAGTTCTCC.

This clonotype was seen many times. The chain links TRBV12-3 or TRBV12-4 to TRBJ2-5; 8 bases fit TRBD1. J was trimmed by 4 bases and V by 6 bases; bases with no gene match: 10. CDR3 length: 15 amino acids. In nucleotides, the CDR3 is TGTGCCAGCAGCTCCGGGACAGGAGGGCGAGAGACCCAGTACTTC. This gives the protein CASSSGTGGRETQYF.

This clonotype is termed medium-sized. The V call is TRBV19, the J call TRBJ1-6; D is ambiguous. Germline V lookup: CDR1 LNHDA, CDR2 SQIVND (reference sequence). Trimming shortened V by 1 base and J by 6 bases, and 13 bases separated the two germline ends. The CDR3 runs 16 residues. CDR3 DNA sequence: TGTGCCAGTAGTATAGGTTCCGGGAAACCTAATTCACCCCTCCACTTT. It codes for CASSIGSGKPNSPLHF.

This clonotype showed up many times. The chain links TRBV11-1 to TRBJ2-3, with 13 bases fitting TRBD2. Per germline, CDR1 SGHAT and CDR2 FQDESV (reference sequence). Trimming took 4 bases from V and 2 from J; bases not matched to a gene: 12. The CDR3 sequence is 19 residues long. The CDR3 sequence is CASSSRSGTSGVDTDTQYF. The CDR3 nucleotides are TGTGCCAGCAGCTCCCGCTCTGGGACTAGCGGGGTTGACACAGATACGCAGTATTTT.